This TCR beta chain was identified in a study of response to subunit inactivated influenza vaccine. Germline V lookup: CDR1 LNHDA, CDR2 SQIVND (reference sequence). Trimming at V came to 4 bases and at J to 0 bases, leaving 11 bases not matched to a gene. The CDR3 covers 19 residues. TCRdb reprocessed the RT-PCR reads with MiXCR, giving one entry per CDR3 protein. The data show around 650,000 distinct CDR3 sequences, 15% to 19% seen once. This TCR was recovered from a man aged 50 or older who received an inactivated influenza vaccine. Sample: PBMCs from blood, taken 12 days after vaccination. The chain has TRBV19 and TRBJ2-6, with TRBD1 matching 8 bases. The CDR3: CASSKKMGTGTSGANVLTF. The CDR3 DNA follows: TGTGCCAGTAGTAAAAAGATGGGGACAGGCACCTCTGGGGCCAACGTCCTGACTTTC.